These 31 T cell receptor beta chains were sequenced from one sample in a study of blood T cell repertoires in COVID-19. TCRdb's table, derived via immunoSEQ multiplex PCR, lists solely in-frame clones and lacks some. The profile covers about 140,000 clones, with around 86% appearing a single time and about 4.3% taken by the ten largest. The specimen was peripheral blood. The receptors derive from an elderly woman with acute or convalescent COVID-19.

The rearrangement uses TRBV5-4 and TRBJ2-2; no clear D. Looked up from germline, CDR1 is SGHNT and CDR2 is YYREEE (reference sequence). The CDR3 length is 15 residues. The V end was cut by 2 bases, the J end by 0 bases, with 8 bases between. CDR3 sequence: CASSLDLSNTGELFF. The CDR3 coding sequence is TGTGCCAGCAGCTTAGACTTATCGAACACCGGGGAGCTGTTTTTT.

The chain carries TRBV27 and TRBJ1-2; D is unclear. Trimming shortened V by 3 bases and J by 7 bases, and 15 bases separated the two germline ends. The CDR3 length is 14 residues. Germline CDR1 is MNHEY and CDR2 is SMNVEV (reference sequence). Here the CDR3 DNA reads TGTGCCAGCAGTTTTGGCGGGGATTCGGGTGGCTACACCTTC. Protein product: CASSFGGDSGGYTF.

This chain joins TRBV7-9 and TRBJ2-7; D ambiguous. CDR1 and CDR2 (germline): SEHNR, FQNEAQ (reference sequence). Trimming removed 1 base at V and 2 bases at J, with 9 bases between. CDR3 size: 14 residues. CDR3 in amino acids: CASSLEAGTYEQYF. CDR3 in DNA: TGTGCCAGCAGCTTAGAGGCAGGCACCTACGAGCAGTACTTC.

V gene TRBV28 combines with J gene TRBJ1-5; weak D call: TRBD1 (5 bases). Germline CDR1 is MDHEN and CDR2 is SYDVKM. The CDR3 covers 13 residues. Trimming cost V 7 bases and J 7 bases, with 14 bases left between them. CDR3 residues: CASIGPGNQPQHF. In nucleotides, the CDR3 is TGTGCCAGCATAGGCCCAGGGAACCAGCCCCAGCATTTT.

V and J are TRBV19 and TRBJ1-1; TRBD1 matches at 8 bases. Germline V CDR1 and CDR2: LNHDA, SQIVND (reference sequence). This CDR3 is built from 15 residues. The junction had 9 bases not matched to a gene; V was cut back by 6 bases and J by 3 bases. The CDR3 region has the DNA TGTGCCAGTAGGCCTCAGGGGGCGGGAGACACTGAAGCTTTCTTT. Protein sequence: CASRPQGAGDTEAFF.

The chain is built from TRBV3-1 (or the pseudogene TRBV3-2) and TRBJ2-2, with a weak D call TRBD2 (6 bases). The CDR3 runs 15 residues. The V end lost 2 bases, the J end lost 4 bases, and 11 bases lay between the germline ends. Germline CDR1 LGHDT, CDR2 YNNKEL (reference sequence). The DNA of the CDR3 is TGTGCCAGCAGCCAAAGGAGGGGCTCCACCGGGGAGCTGTTTTTT. Amino acids: CASSQRRGSTGELFF.

The rearrangement uses TRBV6-5 and TRBJ1-2; D perhaps matches TRBD1 (5 bases). With 8 bases removed from V and 4 bases from J, the gap between germline ends came to 8 bases. The germline CDR1 and CDR2 sequences are MNHEY and SVGAGI. The CDR3 length is 11 residues. This CDR3 reads CASLGGYGYTF. CDR3 DNA sequence: TGTGCCAGCCTCGGGGGCTATGGCTACACCTTC.

The V and J genes are TRBV11-2 and TRBJ2-7; TRBD1 aligns across 9 bases. The CDR3 runs to 13 residues. The germline gives CDR1 SGHAT, CDR2 FQNNGV. J gave up 4 bases and V 5 bases, and 3 bases lay outside the gene matches. The CDR3 here is CASSTGQGYEQYF. The DNA for the CDR3 is TGTGCCAGCAGCACCGGACAGGGGTACGAGCAGTACTTC.

The V and J genes are TRBV18 and TRBJ1-1, with TRBD1 matching 9 bases. CDR3 length: 14 amino acids. Germline loops: CDR1 KGHSH, CDR2 LQKENI. V was pared by 3 bases and J by 11 bases, with 10 bases of the junction left unmatched. The CDR3 DNA is TGTGCCAGCTCACCTCCCGGGACAGGGTATGAGGCTTTCTTT. It yields the protein CASSPPGTGYEAFF.

This clone has a handful of counts. The identical CDR3 is also encoded by other nucleotide sequences in the sample. The rearrangement joins TRBV28 to TRBJ1-5; D uncertain. Deletions cut 1 base from V and 0 bases from J, with 4 bases between. The CDR3 spans 14 residues. CDR1 and CDR2 (germline): MDHEN, SYDVKM. DNA for the CDR3: TGTGCCAGCAGTTTATCAGGTAGCAATCAGCCCCAGCATTTT. Its translation is CASSLSGSNQPQHF.

V gene TRBV4-1 combines with J gene TRBJ1-3; unclear D gene. The germline V and J ends were trimmed by 5 bases and 1 base, with 15 bases remaining between them. Looked up from germline, CDR1 is MGHRA and CDR2 is YSYEKL. This CDR3 is 16 amino acids long. This CDR3 reads CASSFTNSLSGNTIYF. The DNA of the CDR3 is TGCGCCAGCAGCTTTACTAACTCCTTATCTGGAAACACCATATATTTT.

The genes are TRBV10-3 and TRBJ1-1; D gene unclear. Germline CDR1 ENHRY, CDR2 SYGVKD. This CDR3 comprises 14 residues. V was cut by 1 base and J by 5 bases, with 11 bases left in between. CDR3: CAISELDLRTEAFF. As DNA, the CDR3 is TGTGCCATCAGTGAGTTAGATTTGAGGACTGAAGCTTTCTTT.

This chain links TRBV27 with TRBJ1-4; 8 nucleotides agree with TRBD1. Germline trimming cut 5 bases from V and 3 bases from J; bases unmatched to any gene: 5. The CDR3 is made up of 15 amino acids. From germline, CDR1 is MNHEY and CDR2 SMNVEV (reference sequence). CDR3 sequence (DNA): TGTGCCAGCAGTCCCCAGGGACAGGCTAATGAAAAACTGTTTTTT. Protein sequence: CASSPQGQANEKLFF. The full variable domain, its missing parts supplied by reference TRBV27 and TRBJ1-4, is EAQVTQNPRYLITVTGKKLTVTCSQNMNHEYMSWYRQDPGLGLRQIYYSMNVEVTDKGDVPEGYKVSRKEKRNFPLILESPSPNQTSLYFCASSPQGQANEKLFFGSGTQLSVL.

The chain is built from TRBV10-1 and TRBJ2-1; TRBD2 matches at 9 bases. V trimming: 0 bases; J trimming: 7 bases; junction bases outside the gene matches: 16. The CDR3 covers 19 residues. Germline V CDR1 and CDR2: WNHNN, SYGVQD (reference sequence). CDR3 sequence reads: CASSESIFSGGGARNEQFF. DNA of the CDR3: TGCGCCAGCAGTGAGTCGATATTTAGTGGCGGGGGGGCCAGGAATGAGCAGTTCTTC.

V gene TRBV20-1 combines with J gene TRBJ2-7, with a tentative D call TRBD2 (6 bases). Trimming cost V 3 bases and J 5 bases, with 17 bases left between them. Germline CDR1 and CDR2: DFQATT and SNEGSKA (reference sequence). The CDR3 has 14 amino acids. The CDR3 sequence is CSASRGPERDEQYF. The CDR3 DNA is TGCAGTGCTAGTAGGGGCCCTGAGCGGGACGAGCAGTACTTC.

The chain carries TRBV5-4 and TRBJ2-5, with 8 bases matching TRBD2. Germline V CDR1 and CDR2: SGHNT, YYREEE (reference sequence). This CDR3 spans 15 amino acids. After removal of 2 bases from V and 5 bases from J, the junction contained 8 bases not matched to a gene. CDR3 region: CASSFQRGRGETQYF. The CDR3 nucleotides are TGTGCCAGCAGCTTTCAGCGGGGGCGGGGGGAGACCCAGTACTTC.

V is TRBV21-1 and J is TRBJ1-2. TRBV21-1 is a recognized pseudogene. The CDR3 sequence is 14 residues long. CDR3 sequence reads: CASSKGPLWSGYTF. DNA for the CDR3: TGTGCCAGCAGCAAAGGCCCGTTATGGAGTGGCTACACCTTC.

The chain combines TRBV15 with TRBJ2-2; no reliable D call. This CDR3 comprises 13 residues. From germline, CDR1 is LNHNV and CDR2 YYDKDF (reference sequence). V lost 8 bases and J 4 bases, leaving 11 bases between the germline ends. CDR3 residues: CATESTGTGELFF. The CDR3, as DNA: TGTGCCACCGAAAGTACGGGCACCGGGGAGCTGTTTTTT. Full variable domain (missing parts from reference TRBV15 and TRBJ2-2): DAMVIQNPRYQVTQFGKPVTLSCSQTLNHNVMYWYQQKSSQAPKLLFHYYDKDFNNEADTPDNFQSRRPNTSFCFLDIRSPGLGDTAMYLCATESTGTGELFFGEGSRLTVL.

This chain joins TRBV7-7 and TRBJ2-5; the D is unclear. Trimming took off 5 bases at V and 5 bases at J, with 18 bases between the two ends. Germline V lookup: CDR1 SSHAT, CDR2 FNYEAQ (reference sequence). This CDR3 has 15 amino acids. This CDR3 is CASSPVSITRETQYF. CDR3 DNA sequence: TGTGCCAGCAGCCCCGTCTCTATCACCAGGGAGACCCAGTACTTC.

The rearrangement uses TRBV4-1 and TRBJ1-4; 12 bases fit TRBD1. J lost 10 bases, V lost 4 bases, and 10 bases had no gene match. This CDR3 region has 16 residues. CDR1 is MGHRA and CDR2 is YSYEKL in the germline V gene. The CDR3 DNA follows: TGCGCCAGCAGCCCATTCCCGGGACAGGGGGCGGGAAAACTGTTTTTT. The encoded protein is CASSPFPGQGAGKLFF.

This rearrangement joins TRBV6-1 to TRBJ2-7, with TRBD2 as a possible D gene (5 bases). The CDR3 spans 16 residues. CDR1 and CDR2 from the germline V gene are MNHNS and SASEGT. Trimming shortened V by 3 bases and J by 5 bases, and 20 bases separated the two germline ends. CDR3 in amino acids: CASSDTQLTGTDEQYF. The CDR3 nucleotides read TGTGCCAGCAGTGATACCCAATTGACGGGAACTGACGAGCAGTACTTC.

In this sample, this clone turned up a few times. The rearrangement uses TRBV6-5 and TRBJ2-2, with 9 positions matching TRBD1. The CDR3 has 14 residues. The V gene end was trimmed by 5 bases and the J gene end by 7 bases; junction bases not matched to a gene: 5. The germline V gene encodes CDR1 MNHEY and CDR2 SVGAGI. CDR3 sequence: CASSRDREGGELFF. CDR3 coding DNA: TGTGCCAGCAGTCGGGACAGGGAGGGCGGGGAGCTGTTTTTT.

The chain is built from TRBV21-1 and TRBJ2-7; the D call in the table, TRBD1, was not verified against the DNA. TRBV21-1 is a known pseudogene. The length of the CDR3 is 14 residues. The CDR3 reads CASSKGRRSYEQYF. As DNA, the CDR3 is TGTGCCAGCAGCAAAGGTCGCAGATCCTACGAGCAGTACTTC.

The chain is built from TRBV10-3 and TRBJ2-7, with TRBD1 matching 9 bases. The CDR3 length is 12 residues. The junction had 4 bases not matched to a gene; V was cut back by 6 bases and J by 7 bases. The germline V gene has CDR1 ENHRY and CDR2 SYGVKD. CDR3 sequence (DNA): TGTGCCATCAGGGGGACAGGGCAGGAGCAGTACTTC. This gives the protein CAIRGTGQEQYF.

The genes are TRBV5-4 and TRBJ2-7, with D hard to call. Germline loops: CDR1 SGHNT, CDR2 YYREEE (reference sequence). V shed 2 bases and J shed 7 bases, with 16 bases lying between them. CDR3 length: 14 residues. This CDR3 reads CASSFFLGLGEQYF. The CDR3 nucleotides are TGTGCCAGCAGCTTCTTCCTAGGCCTGGGTGAGCAGTACTTC.

The chain is built from TRBV5-4 and TRBJ2-7, with TRBD2 identical over 10 bases. The V and J ends lost 0 bases and 2 bases, in that order; junction bases with no gene match: 2. CDR3 length: 15 residues. The germline V gene encodes CDR1 SGHNT and CDR2 YYREEE (reference sequence). The chain's CDR3 is CASSLATSGTYEQYF. The CDR3 region has the DNA TGTGCCAGCAGCTTGGCAACTAGCGGGACCTACGAGCAGTACTTC.

V is TRBV7-6 and J is TRBJ2-7; 7 bases fit TRBD1. With 1 base clipped from V and 4 bases from J, the junction kept 13 bases outside the gene matches. The V gene's germline CDR1 is SGHVS and CDR2 FNYEAQ. This CDR3 comprises 17 residues. The DNA for the CDR3 is TGTGCCAGCAGCTTAGGACCCGGGACAGACCTTTTATACGAGCAGTACTTC. Translated, it gives CASSLGPGTDLLYEQYF.

The chain couples TRBV6-4 to TRBJ2-1; the match to TRBD2 covers 12 bases. The CDR3 is made up of 14 amino acids. Germline CDR1 and CDR2: MRHNA and SNTAGT. V dropped 5 bases and J dropped 10; count of bases not matched to a gene: 6. The CDR3 loop is CASSPELAGGEQFF. CDR3 nucleotides: TGTGCCAGCAGTCCGGAACTAGCGGGGGGAGAGCAGTTCTTC.

In its sample, this clone was seen a few times. The genes are TRBV15 and TRBJ1-3, with D maybe TRBD1 (6 bases). The CDR3 is made up of 16 amino acids. Trimming stripped 9 bases from V and 7 bases from J, with 25 bases between. Per the germline V gene, CDR1 is LNHNV and CDR2 is YYDKDF (reference sequence). The CDR3 DNA is TGTGCCACAAAAGAAGGGGGTCTTCTTGATTGGAACACCATATATTTT. Encoded protein: CATKEGGLLDWNTIYF.

The chain carries TRBV2 and TRBJ2-3, with TRBD2 identical over 9 bases. CDR1 SNHLY and CDR2 FYNNEI come from the germline V gene. The CDR3 length is 16 residues. The V gene end was trimmed by 7 bases and the J gene end by 0 bases; junction bases not matched to a gene: 8. This CDR3 is CASNRLAARSTDTQYF. CDR3 bases: TGTGCCAGCAATCGACTAGCGGCTAGGAGCACAGATACGCAGTATTTT.

The rearrangement links TRBV5-1 to TRBJ1-1; 10 bases fit TRBD1. Germline V gene data show CDR1 as SGHRS and CDR2 as YFSETQ. The CDR3 runs 15 residues. Trimming took 3 bases from V and 7 from J; bases not matched to a gene: 9. In nucleotides, the CDR3 is TGCGCCAGCAGCTACGTTGGGACAGGGGCGGGTGAAGCTTTCTTT. This sequence encodes CASSYVGTGAGEAFF.